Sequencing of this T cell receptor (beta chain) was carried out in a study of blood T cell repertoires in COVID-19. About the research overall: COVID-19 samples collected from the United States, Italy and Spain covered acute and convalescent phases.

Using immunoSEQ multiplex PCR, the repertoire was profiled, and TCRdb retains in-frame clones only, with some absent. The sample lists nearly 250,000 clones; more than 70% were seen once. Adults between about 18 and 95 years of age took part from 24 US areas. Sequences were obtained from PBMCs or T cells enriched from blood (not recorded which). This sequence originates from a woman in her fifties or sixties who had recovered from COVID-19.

The CDR3 region has the DNA TGTGCCAGCAGCCCTATGTGGAACTATGGCTACACCTTC. Translating gives CASSPMWNYGYTF. This rearrangement joins TRBV7-2 to TRBJ1-2; D is undetermined. Trimming left V 5 bases short and J 2 bases short, with 9 bases between. The V gene's germline CDR1 is SGHTA and CDR2 FQGNSA. The CDR3 has 13 residues.